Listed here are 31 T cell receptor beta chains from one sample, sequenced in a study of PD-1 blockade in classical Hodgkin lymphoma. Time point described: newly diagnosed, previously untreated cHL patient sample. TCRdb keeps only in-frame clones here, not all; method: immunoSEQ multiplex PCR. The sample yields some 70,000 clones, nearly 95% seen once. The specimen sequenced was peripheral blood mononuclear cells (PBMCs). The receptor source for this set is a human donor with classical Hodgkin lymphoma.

CDR3 in amino acids: CASSLVGILAGVQIGELFF. The CDR3 bases are TGTGCCAGCAGCTTAGTAGGGATTCTCGCGGGAGTCCAGATCGGGGAGCTGTTTTTT. This chain joins TRBV7-9 and TRBJ2-2, with 7 nucleotides matching TRBD2. Germline CDR1 and CDR2: SEHNR and FQNEAQ (reference sequence). Trimming took 1 base from V and 7 from J; bases not matched to a gene: 18. CDR3 size: 19 residues.

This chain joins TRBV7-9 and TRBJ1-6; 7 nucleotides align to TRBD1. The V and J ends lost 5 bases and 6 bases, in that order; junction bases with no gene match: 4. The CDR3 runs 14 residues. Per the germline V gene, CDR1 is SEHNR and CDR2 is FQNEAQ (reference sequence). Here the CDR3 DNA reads TGTGCCAGCAGCCAGGACAGGACTAATTCACCCCTCCACTTT. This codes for CASSQDRTNSPLHF.

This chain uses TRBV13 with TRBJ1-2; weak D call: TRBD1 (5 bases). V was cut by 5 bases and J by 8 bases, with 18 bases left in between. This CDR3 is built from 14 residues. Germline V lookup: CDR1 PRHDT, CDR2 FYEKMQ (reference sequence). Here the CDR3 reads CASSLRLGVGGYTF. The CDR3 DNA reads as TGTGCCAGCAGCCTCCGGTTGGGGGTCGGGGGCTACACCTTC. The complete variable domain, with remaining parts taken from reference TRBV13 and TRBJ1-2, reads AAGVIQSPRHLIKEKRETATLKCYPIPRHDTVYWYQQGPGQDPQFLISFYEKMQSDKGSIPDRFSAQQFSDYHSELNMSSLELGDSALYFCASSLRLGVGGYTFGSGTRLTVV.

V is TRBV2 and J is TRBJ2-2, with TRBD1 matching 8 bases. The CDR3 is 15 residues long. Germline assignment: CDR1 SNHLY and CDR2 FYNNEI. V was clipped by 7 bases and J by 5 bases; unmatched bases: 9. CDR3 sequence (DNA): TGTGCCAGCACAATCGGGCAGGGGGCTACCGGGGAGCTGTTTTTT. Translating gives CASTIGQGATGELFF.

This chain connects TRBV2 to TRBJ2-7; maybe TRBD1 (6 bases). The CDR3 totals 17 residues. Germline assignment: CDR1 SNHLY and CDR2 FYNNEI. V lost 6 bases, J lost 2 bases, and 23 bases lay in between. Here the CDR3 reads CASRGDVRDIPTYEQYF. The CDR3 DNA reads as TGTGCCAGCAGGGGGGACGTGAGGGACATACCTACCTACGAGCAGTACTTC.

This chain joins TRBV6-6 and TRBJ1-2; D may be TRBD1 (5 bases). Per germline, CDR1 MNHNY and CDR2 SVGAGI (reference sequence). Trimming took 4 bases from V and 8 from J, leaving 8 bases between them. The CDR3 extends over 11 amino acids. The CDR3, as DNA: TGTGCCAGCAGTTGGGGGGAGGGCTACACCTTC. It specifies CASSWGEGYTF.

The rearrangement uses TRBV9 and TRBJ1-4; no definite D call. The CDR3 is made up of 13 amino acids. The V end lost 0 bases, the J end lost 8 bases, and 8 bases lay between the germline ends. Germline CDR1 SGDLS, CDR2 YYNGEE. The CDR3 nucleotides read TGTGCCAGCAGCGTAGATCCAGGAGAAAAACTGTTTTTT. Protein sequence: CASSVDPGEKLFF.

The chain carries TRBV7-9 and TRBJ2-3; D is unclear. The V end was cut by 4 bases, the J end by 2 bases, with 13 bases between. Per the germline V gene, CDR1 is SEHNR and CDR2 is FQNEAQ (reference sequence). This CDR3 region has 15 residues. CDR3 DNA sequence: TGTGCCAGCAGCTCCCCTGGCGGCACCACAGATACGCAGTATTTT. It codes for CASSSPGGTTDTQYF.

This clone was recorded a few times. The CDR3 region is CASSYPGWDSPLHF. CDR3 nucleotide sequence: TGTGCCAGCAGTTACCCAGGGTGGGACTCACCCCTCCACTTT. This chain connects TRBV6-5 to TRBJ1-6; D possibly corresponds to TRBD1 (5 bases). Germline lookup yields CDR1 MNHEY and CDR2 SVGAGI. CDR3 length: 14 amino acids. The V end was cut by 2 bases, the J end by 10 bases, with 12 bases between.

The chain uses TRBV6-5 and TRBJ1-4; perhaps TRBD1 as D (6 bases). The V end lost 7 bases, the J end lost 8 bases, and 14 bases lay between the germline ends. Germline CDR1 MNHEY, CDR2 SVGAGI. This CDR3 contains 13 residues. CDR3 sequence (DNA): TGTGCCAGCACCCGGGGGCAAGGAGAAAAACTGTTTTTT. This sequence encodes CASTRGQGEKLFF.

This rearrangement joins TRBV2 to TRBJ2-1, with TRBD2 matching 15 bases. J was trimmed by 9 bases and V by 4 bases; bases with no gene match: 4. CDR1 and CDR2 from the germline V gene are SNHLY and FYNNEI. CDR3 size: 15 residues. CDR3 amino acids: CASSGTSGRGSEQFF. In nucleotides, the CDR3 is TGTGCCAGCAGTGGGACTAGCGGGAGGGGATCTGAGCAGTTCTTC.

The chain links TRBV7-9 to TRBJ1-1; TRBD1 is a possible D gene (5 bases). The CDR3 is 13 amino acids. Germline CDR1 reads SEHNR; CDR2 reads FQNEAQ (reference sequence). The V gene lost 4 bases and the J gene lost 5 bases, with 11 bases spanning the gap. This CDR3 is CASSSGKGTEAFF. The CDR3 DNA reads TGTGCCAGCAGCTCTGGGAAGGGGACTGAAGCTTTCTTT.

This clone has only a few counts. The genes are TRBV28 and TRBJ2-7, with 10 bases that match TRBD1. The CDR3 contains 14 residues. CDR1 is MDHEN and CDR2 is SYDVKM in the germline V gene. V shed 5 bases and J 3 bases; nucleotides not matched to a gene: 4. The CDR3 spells CASSPRTGGYEQYF. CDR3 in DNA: TGTGCCAGCAGTCCCCGGACAGGGGGCTACGAGCAGTACTTC.

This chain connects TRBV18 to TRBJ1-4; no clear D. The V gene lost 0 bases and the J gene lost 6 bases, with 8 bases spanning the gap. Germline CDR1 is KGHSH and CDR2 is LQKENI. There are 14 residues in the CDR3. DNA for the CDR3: TGTGCCAGCTCACCACCGGGTATTTATGAAAAACTGTTTTTT. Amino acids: CASSPPGIYEKLFF.

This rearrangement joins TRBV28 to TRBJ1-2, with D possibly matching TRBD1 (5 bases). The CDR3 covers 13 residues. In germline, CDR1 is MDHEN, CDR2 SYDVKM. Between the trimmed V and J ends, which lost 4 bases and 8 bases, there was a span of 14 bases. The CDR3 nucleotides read TGTGCCAGCAGTTCAGGCGACAGATGGGGCTACACCTTC. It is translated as CASSSGDRWGYTF.

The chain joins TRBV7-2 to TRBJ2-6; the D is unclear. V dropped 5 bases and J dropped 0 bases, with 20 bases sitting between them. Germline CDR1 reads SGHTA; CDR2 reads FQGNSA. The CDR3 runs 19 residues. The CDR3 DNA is TGTGCCAGCAGCAAAAAGGTTGCCCCTAATTTCTCTGGGGCCAACGTCCTGACTTTC. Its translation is CASSKKVAPNFSGANVLTF.

The CDR3 sequence is CASSYEPRTLEEQFF. The DNA of the CDR3 is TGTGCCAGCAGTTACGAACCACGCACTTTGGAGGAGCAGTTCTTC. The J gene is TRBJ2-1, the V gene TRBV6-6, with no clear D. The CDR3 has 15 residues. The V end lost 2 bases, the J end lost 10 bases, and 18 bases lay between the germline ends. Germline CDR1 is MNHNY and CDR2 is SVGAGI (reference sequence).

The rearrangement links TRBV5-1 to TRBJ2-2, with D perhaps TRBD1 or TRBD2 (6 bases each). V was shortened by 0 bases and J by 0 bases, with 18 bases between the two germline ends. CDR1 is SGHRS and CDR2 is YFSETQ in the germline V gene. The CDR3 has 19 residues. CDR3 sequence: CASSLGMITGTSNTGELFF. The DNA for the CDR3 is TGCGCCAGCAGCTTGGGAATGATCACAGGGACTTCGAACACCGGGGAGCTGTTTTTT.

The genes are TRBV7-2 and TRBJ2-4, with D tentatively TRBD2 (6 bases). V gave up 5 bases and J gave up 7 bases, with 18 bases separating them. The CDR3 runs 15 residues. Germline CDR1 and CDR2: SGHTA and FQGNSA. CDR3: CASSRETGVGNIQYF. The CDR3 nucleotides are TGTGCCAGCAGCAGAGAAACGGGAGTCGGTAACATTCAGTACTTC.

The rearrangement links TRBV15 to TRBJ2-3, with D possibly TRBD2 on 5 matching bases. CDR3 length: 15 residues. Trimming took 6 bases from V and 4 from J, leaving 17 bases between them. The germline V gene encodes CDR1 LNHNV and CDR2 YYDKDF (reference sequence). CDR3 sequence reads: CATRPREGRSDTQYF. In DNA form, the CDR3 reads TGTGCCACCAGGCCCCGCGAGGGCCGATCAGATACGCAGTATTTT.

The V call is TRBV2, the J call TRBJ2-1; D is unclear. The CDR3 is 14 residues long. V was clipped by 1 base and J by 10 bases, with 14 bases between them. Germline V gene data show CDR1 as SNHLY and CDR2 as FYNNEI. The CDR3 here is CASSEVIKPGEQFF. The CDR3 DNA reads TGTGCCAGCAGTGAAGTAATTAAGCCCGGAGAGCAGTTCTTC. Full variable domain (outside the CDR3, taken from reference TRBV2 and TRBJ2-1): EPEVTQTPSHQVTQMGQEVILRCVPISNHLYFYWYRQILGQKVEFLVSFYNNEISEKSEIFDDQFSVERPDGSNFTLKIRSTKLEDSAMYFCASSEVIKPGEQFFGPGTRLTVL.

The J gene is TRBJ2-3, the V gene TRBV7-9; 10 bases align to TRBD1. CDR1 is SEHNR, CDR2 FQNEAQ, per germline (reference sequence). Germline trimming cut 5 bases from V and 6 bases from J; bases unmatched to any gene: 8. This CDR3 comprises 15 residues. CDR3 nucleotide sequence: TGTGCCAGCAGCCCAAGGACAGGGGGTCCCGATACGCAGTATTTT. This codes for CASSPRTGGPDTQYF.

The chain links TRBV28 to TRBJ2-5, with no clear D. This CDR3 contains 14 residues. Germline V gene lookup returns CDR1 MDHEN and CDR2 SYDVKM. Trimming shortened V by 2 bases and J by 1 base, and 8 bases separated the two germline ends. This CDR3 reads CASSLVGSQETQYF. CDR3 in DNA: TGTGCCAGCAGTTTAGTAGGGTCCCAAGAGACCCAGTACTTC.

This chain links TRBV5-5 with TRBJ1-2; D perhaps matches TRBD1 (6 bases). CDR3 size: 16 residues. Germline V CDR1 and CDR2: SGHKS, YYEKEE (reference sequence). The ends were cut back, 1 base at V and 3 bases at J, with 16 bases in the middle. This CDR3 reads CASSLKSGAGDYGYTF. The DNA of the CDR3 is TGTGCCAGCAGCTTGAAGTCTGGAGCAGGGGACTATGGCTACACCTTC.

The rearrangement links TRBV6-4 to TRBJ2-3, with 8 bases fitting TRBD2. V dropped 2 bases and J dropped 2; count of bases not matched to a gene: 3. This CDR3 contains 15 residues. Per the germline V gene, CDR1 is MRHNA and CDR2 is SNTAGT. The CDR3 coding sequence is TGTGCCAGCAGTGACGCCGGGGGGGCCACAGATACGCAGTATTTT. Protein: CASSDAGGATDTQYF.

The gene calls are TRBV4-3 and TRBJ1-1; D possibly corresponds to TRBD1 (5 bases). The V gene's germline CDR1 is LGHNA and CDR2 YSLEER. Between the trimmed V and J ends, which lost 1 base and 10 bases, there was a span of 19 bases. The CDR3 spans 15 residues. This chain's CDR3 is CASSQVIAGIRGAFF. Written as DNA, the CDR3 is TGCGCCAGCAGCCAAGTTATCGCAGGGATCCGGGGAGCTTTCTTT.

CDR3 nucleotides: TGTGCCAGCAGCCCAAAGGGACAGTCTAATTCACCCCTCCACTTT. The encoded protein is CASSPKGQSNSPLHF. The rearrangement links TRBV9 to TRBJ1-6; 7 bases match TRBD1. Germline trimming cut 4 bases from V and 6 bases from J; bases unmatched to any gene: 7. The CDR3 is made up of 15 amino acids. Germline V CDR1 and CDR2: SGDLS, YYNGEE.

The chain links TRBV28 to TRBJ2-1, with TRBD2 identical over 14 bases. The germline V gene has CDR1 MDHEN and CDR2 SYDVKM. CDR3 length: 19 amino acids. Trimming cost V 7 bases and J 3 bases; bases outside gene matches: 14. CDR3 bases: TGTGCCAGCATATCAGGGGGACTAGCGGGAGAGTGGGACTACAATGAGCAGTTCTTC. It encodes CASISGGLAGEWDYNEQFF.

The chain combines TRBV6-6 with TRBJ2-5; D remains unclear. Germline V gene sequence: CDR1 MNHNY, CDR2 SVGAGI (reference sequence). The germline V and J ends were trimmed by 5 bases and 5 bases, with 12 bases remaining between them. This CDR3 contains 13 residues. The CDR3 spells CASSTAWWETQYF. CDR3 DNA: TGTGCCAGCAGTACCGCTTGGTGGGAGACCCAGTACTTC.

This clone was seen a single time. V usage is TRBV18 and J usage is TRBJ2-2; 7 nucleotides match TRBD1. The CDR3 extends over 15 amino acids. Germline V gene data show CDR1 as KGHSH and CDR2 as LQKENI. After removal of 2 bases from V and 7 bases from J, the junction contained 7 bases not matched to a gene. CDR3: CASSPSSQGVGELFF. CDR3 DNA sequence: TGTGCCAGCTCACCATCAAGTCAGGGGGTCGGGGAGCTGTTTTTT. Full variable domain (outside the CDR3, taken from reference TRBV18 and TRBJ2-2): NAGVMQNPRHLVRRRGQEARLRCSPMKGHSHVYWYRQLPEEGLKFMVYLQKENIIDESGMPKERFSAEFPKEGPSILRIQQVVRGDSAAYFCASSPSSQGVGELFFGEGSRLTVL.

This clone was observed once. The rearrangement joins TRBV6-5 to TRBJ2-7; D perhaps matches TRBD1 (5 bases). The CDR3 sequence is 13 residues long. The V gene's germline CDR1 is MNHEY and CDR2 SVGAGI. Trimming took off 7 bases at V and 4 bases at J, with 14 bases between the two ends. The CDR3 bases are TGTGCCAGCATGGTAGGGGCAGGGTACGAGCAGTACTTC. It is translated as CASMVGAGYEQYF.